These 23 T cell receptor beta chains came from one sample sequenced in a study of CD4 T cells in relation to SARS-CoV-2 and coronaviruses. These receptors are not linked to any known antigen. TCRdb's table, derived via immunoSEQ multiplex PCR, lists solely in-frame clones and lacks some. The table lists 25,000 to 30,000 clones, 76% of them singletons. The unexposed donors gave CD4+ T cells in about 2010-2019, prior to COVID-19. The cells were cultured for about ten days before CD4+ T cells were isolated. The sample comprised CD4+ T cells from PBMCs, cultured in vitro. These TCRs come from a human donor in good health.

The chain is built from TRBV18 and TRBJ1-1, with unresolved D. V was trimmed by 6 bases and J by 1 base, leaving 18 bases between them. The germline CDR1 and CDR2 sequences are KGHSH and LQKENI. The CDR3 covers 16 residues. The CDR3 loop is CASSLSYEPPNTEAFF. The DNA for the CDR3 is TGTGCCAGCTCCCTTTCGTATGAACCTCCGAACACTGAAGCTTTCTTT.

This chain joins TRBV11-2 and TRBJ2-5; no firm D call. The V and J ends lost 4 bases and 1 base respectively, with 7 bases between them. The germline gives CDR1 SGHAT, CDR2 FQNNGV. CDR3 size: 13 residues. The CDR3 region has the DNA TGTGCCAGCAGCTCCCGGGCCCAAGAGACCCAGTACTTC. Translation: CASSSRAQETQYF.

The chain links TRBV7-9 to TRBJ1-3; TRBD1 matches at 7 bases. Losses at the gene ends were 5 bases for V and 4 bases for J; bases not matched to a gene: 5. The CDR3 sequence is 14 residues long. Germline V gene data show CDR1 as SEHNR and CDR2 as FQNEAQ (reference sequence). The CDR3 sequence is CASSKDRPGNTIYF. For the CDR3, the DNA is TGTGCCAGCAGCAAGGACAGGCCCGGAAACACCATATATTTT.

The J gene is TRBJ1-1, the V gene TRBV6-2 or TRBV6-3, with D unresolved. The CDR3 is made up of 15 amino acids. Germline CDR1 is MNHEY and CDR2 is SVGEGT. Trimming took off 2 bases at V and 1 base at J, with 11 bases between the two ends. DNA of the CDR3: TGTGCCAGCAGTTACGGGTTCGTAGGGAACACTGAAGCTTTCTTT. As protein: CASSYGFVGNTEAFF.

This clone was seen only a few times. This chain connects TRBV7-2 to TRBJ2-3; 12 positions agree with TRBD2. CDR3 size: 14 residues. With 4 bases clipped from V and 6 bases from J, the junction kept 2 bases outside the gene matches. The V gene's germline CDR1 is SGHTA and CDR2 FQGNSA. CDR3: CASSSGLAGDTQYF. DNA for the CDR3: TGTGCCAGCAGCTCAGGACTAGCGGGGGATACGCAGTATTTT.

The chain links TRBV5-4 to TRBJ2-3, with TRBD2 identical over 11 bases. This CDR3 is 18 amino acids long. Germline assignment: CDR1 SGHNT and CDR2 YYREEE (reference sequence). V was pared by 4 bases and J by 2 bases, with 12 bases of the junction left unmatched. The CDR3 DNA reads as TGTGCCAGCAGCCGAGACTTCCTAGCGGGGGGCTCCACAGATACGCAGTATTTT. It encodes CASSRDFLAGGSTDTQYF.

For the CDR3, the DNA is TGTGCCAGCAGTTACAGGGGACAAGCCCAAGAGACCCAGTACTTC. It translates to CASSYRGQAQETQYF. This chain uses TRBV6-6 with TRBJ2-5, with D perhaps TRBD1 (6 bases). This CDR3 comprises 15 residues. Germline CDR1 MNHNY, CDR2 SVGAGI (reference sequence). The germline V and J ends were trimmed by 2 bases and 1 base, with 11 bases remaining between them.

The chain employs TRBV18 and TRBJ2-2, with no clear D. Germline V gene sequence: CDR1 KGHSH, CDR2 LQKENI. With 2 bases removed from V and 2 bases from J, the gap between germline ends came to 3 bases. The CDR3 length is 13 residues. The CDR3 loop reads CASSPENTGELFF. DNA of the CDR3: TGTGCCAGCTCACCAGAAAACACCGGGGAGCTGTTTTTT.

The chain recombines TRBV3-1 (or the pseudogene TRBV3-2) with TRBJ2-6; 14 bases match TRBD2. The CDR3 runs to 21 residues. CDR1 and CDR2 from the germline V gene are LGHDT and YNNKEL (reference sequence). V was clipped by 3 bases and J by 0 bases; unmatched bases: 10. For the CDR3, the DNA is TGTGCCAGCAGCCACCATAGGACTAGCGGGAGGTCGCTCTCTGGGGCCAACGTCCTGACTTTC. It codes for CASSHHRTSGRSLSGANVLTF.

This clone showed up just once. The V and J genes are TRBV7-6 and TRBJ1-1; D is unclear. The V gene lost 1 base and the J gene lost 1 base, with 10 bases spanning the gap. Per germline, CDR1 SGHVS and CDR2 FNYEAQ. The CDR3 spans 15 residues. The CDR3 here is CASSLGSGGNTEAFF. CDR3 sequence (DNA): TGTGCCAGCAGCTTAGGAAGCGGAGGGAACACTGAAGCTTTCTTT. The entire variable domain, with the rest obtained from reference TRBV7-6 and TRBJ1-1, is as follows: GAGVSQSPRYKVTKRGQDVALRCDPISGHVSLYWYRQALGQGPEFLTYFNYEAQQDKSGLPNDRFSAERPEGSISTLTIQRTEQRDSAMYRCASSLGSGGNTEAFFGQGTRLTVV.

The chain recombines TRBV29-1 with TRBJ2-5, with TRBD1 identical over 10 bases. The CDR3 totals 12 residues. Germline CDR1 reads SQVTM; CDR2 reads ANQGSEA. Trimming cost V 6 bases and J 5 bases; bases outside gene matches: 3. The CDR3 here is CSVGQGGETQYF. The CDR3 coding sequence is TGCAGCGTCGGACAGGGGGGGGAGACCCAGTACTTC. The full variable domain, rest sourced from reference TRBV29-1 and TRBJ2-5, is SAVISQKPSRDICQRGTSLTIQCQVDSQVTMMFWYRQQPGQSLTLIATANQGSEATYESGFVIDKFPISRPNLTFSTLTVSNMSPEDSSIYLCSVGQGGETQYFGPGTRLLVL.

The rearrangement uses TRBV11-1 and TRBJ2-2, with 9 bases lining up with TRBD1. CDR1 and CDR2 from the germline V gene are SGHAT and FQDESV (reference sequence). The CDR3 runs 13 residues. Losses at the gene ends were 5 bases for V and 6 bases for J; bases not matched to a gene: 1. CDR3 in DNA: TGTGCCAGCAGCGACAGGGGGGCCGGGGAGCTGTTTTTT. As protein: CASSDRGAGELFF.

The chain links TRBV9 to TRBJ2-2; 16 bases fit TRBD2. The germline V gene encodes CDR1 SGDLS and CDR2 YYNGEE. This CDR3 region has 18 residues. J gave up 5 bases and V 0 bases, and 4 bases lay outside the gene matches. In DNA, the CDR3 is TGTGCCAGCAGCGTAGCTGGGACTAGCGGGAGGGGAACCGGGGAGCTGTTTTTT. Residues: CASSVAGTSGRGTGELFF.

The rearrangement links TRBV3-1 (or the pseudogene TRBV3-2) to TRBJ2-1, with D possibly being TRBD1 or TRBD2 (5 bases each). Trimming removed 1 base from V and 7 bases from J, with 26 bases in between. This CDR3 is 19 amino acids long. Germline CDR1 and CDR2: LGHDT and YNNKEL (reference sequence). The CDR3 spells CASSQVSGLGDPGRNEQFF. In DNA, the CDR3 is TGTGCCAGCAGCCAAGTGTCCGGTTTGGGGGACCCGGGACGGAATGAGCAGTTCTTC.

This clone was counted only a few times. The gene calls are TRBV6-2 or TRBV6-3 and TRBJ1-2, with D tentatively TRBD1 (6 bases). Germline V lookup: CDR1 MNHEY, CDR2 SVGEGT. The CDR3 loop spans 14 amino acids. V lost 0 bases, J lost 6 bases, and 11 bases lay in between. The chain's CDR3 is CASSYSKGGHGYTF. In DNA form, the CDR3 reads TGTGCCAGCAGTTACTCGAAGGGGGGTCATGGCTACACCTTC.

The rearrangement uses TRBV19 and TRBJ2-3, with D tentatively TRBD1 (7 bases). Trimming removed 5 bases from V and 8 bases from J, with 14 bases in between. From germline, CDR1 is LNHDA and CDR2 SQIVND (reference sequence). The CDR3 is made up of 13 amino acids. The CDR3 bases are TGTGCCAGTAGTCCTCCAGGGGGAGGTACGCAGTATTTT. Translation: CASSPPGGGTQYF. Combining the CDR3 with reference TRBV19 and TRBJ2-3 gives the whole variable domain DGGITQSPKYLFRKEGQNVTLSCEQNLNHDAMYWYRQDPGQGLRLIYYSQIVNDFQKGDIAEGYSVSREKKESFPLTVTSAQKNPTAFYLCASSPPGGGTQYFGPGTRLTVL.

The gene calls are TRBV9 and TRBJ2-2; D is possibly TRBD2 (6 bases). Germline CDR1 is SGDLS and CDR2 is YYNGEE. The CDR3 is 16 amino acids. V shed 0 bases and J shed 2 bases, with 11 bases lying between them. The CDR3 DNA reads as TGTGCCAGCAGCGTAGTCCCCGGGGGTAACACCGGGGAGCTGTTTTTT. This translates into CASSVVPGGNTGELFF. The variable domain in full, with the rest retrieved from reference TRBV9 and TRBJ2-2, is DSGVTQTPKHLITATGQRVTLRCSPRSGDLSVYWYQQSLDQGLQFLIQYYNGEERAKGNILERFSAQQFPDLHSELNLSSLELGDSALYFCASSVVPGGNTGELFFGEGSRLTVL.

This clone has just one count. J is TRBJ1-6 and V is TRBV7-8; the match to TRBD1 covers 10 bases. Germline V gene data show CDR1 as SGHVS and CDR2 as FQNEAQ. CDR3 length equals 17 residues. Germline trimming cut 2 bases from V and 4 bases from J; bases unmatched to any gene: 5. The CDR3 nucleotides read TGTGCCAGCAGCTTACAGACAGGGGGCGGATATAATTCACCCCTCCACTTT. Encoded protein: CASSLQTGGGYNSPLHF. Full variable domain (outside the CDR3, taken from reference TRBV7-8 and TRBJ1-6): GAGVSQSPRYKVAKRGQDVALRCDPISGHVSLFWYQQALGQGPEFLTYFQNEAQLDKSGLPSDRFFAERPEGSVSTLKIQRTQQEDSAVYLCASSLQTGGGYNSPLHFGNGTRLTVT.

In its sample, this clone was seen once. One end of the junction is discordant with germline, which a read error may explain. The rearrangement joins TRBV23-1 to TRBJ1-4; D ambiguous. TRBV23-1 is given ORF status, its function remaining uncertain. This CDR3 is built from 14 residues. CDR3 region: CASSQPREEKLGLF. CDR3 DNA: TGCGCCAGCAGTCAACCCCGGGAGGAAAAACTTGGCCTTTTT.

This CDR3 reads CSASSPTGGETQYF. CDR3 DNA: TGCAGTGCTAGTTCTCCTACAGGGGGGGAGACCCAGTACTTC. This rearrangement joins TRBV20-1 to TRBJ2-5; 8 bases match TRBD1. CDR3 length: 14 amino acids. The germline V gene has CDR1 DFQATT and CDR2 SNEGSKA (reference sequence). After removal of 3 bases from V and 5 bases from J, the junction contained 8 bases not matched to a gene.

The chain is built from TRBV5-5 and TRBJ1-2; D unclear. Germline V gives CDR1 SGHKS, CDR2 YYEKEE (reference sequence). V was pared by 0 bases and J by 5 bases, with 14 bases between. The CDR3 has 15 amino acids. DNA for the CDR3: TGTGCCAGCAGCTTGGGACACGATGTAGGTTATGGCTACACCTTC. Its translation is CASSLGHDVGYGYTF.

This chain links TRBV6-1 with TRBJ1-5, with D unclear. The CDR3 spans 17 residues. CDR1 and CDR2 (germline): MNHNS, SASEGT. Trimming pared 5 bases from V and 0 bases from J, leaving 17 bases between. CDR3: CASSKGPPGYSNQPQHF. CDR3 bases: TGTGCCAGCAGTAAAGGTCCTCCAGGATATAGCAATCAGCCCCAGCATTTT.

The gene calls are TRBV3-1 (or the pseudogene TRBV3-2) and TRBJ2-1; TRBD2 agrees at 10 bases. This CDR3 contains 13 residues. Germline V gene data show CDR1 as LGHDT and CDR2 as YNNKEL (reference sequence). V was clipped by 6 bases and J by 7 bases; unmatched bases: 3. The CDR3 loop is CASSERGGNEQFF. CDR3 sequence (DNA): TGTGCCAGCAGTGAGCGGGGGGGGAATGAGCAGTTCTTC.